This T cell receptor beta chain was captured in a study of regulatory T cells in long-lasting Graves disease. Arm-PCR of CDR3 regions and iRepertoire HTBI primers were the basis on which TCR beta libraries were built. As originally analysed: Identification across samples found 62 TRBV and some 13 TRBJ segments. TCRdb ran MiXCR on the multiplex PCR reads and lists one entry per CDR3 protein. None of the V and J calls come from the authors' own analysis; TCRdb made them. Of about 440,000 distinct CDR3 sequences in the sample, 15% were seen once. The CDR3 contains 15 residues. V lost 5 bases and J lost 6; bases outside the gene matches: 9. Specified time point: newly diagnosed GD, antithyroid drugs for less than 3 months. The TCR library used RNA extracted from PBMCs. The same sample was also used in a study of T cells in Graves' hyperthyroidism and ophthalmopathy. From that paper: Those with hyperthyroidism were 18 to 65 years old, newly diagnosed, and ill for under 2 months. Exclusion followed for patients with uncontrolled infection, other autoimmune disease, pregnancy or lactation.

The chain links TRBV12-3 or TRBV12-4 to TRBJ2-3, with 9 bases lining up with TRBD1. The sequence was collected from a young woman with Graves disease. The sample here was peripheral blood mononuclear cells (PBMCs), taken at new diagnosis, from a patient treated with antithyroid drugs. CDR3 nucleotides: TGTGCCAGCAGTGTCGGGACAGGGCGTGCGGATACGCAGTATTTT. Amino acid sequence: CASSVGTGRADTQYF.